A selection of T cell receptor beta chains follows, all from one sample in a study of CD8 T cells in ankylosing spondylitis. TCRdb reprocessed the 5' RACE reads via MiXCR and lists one record per CDR3 protein. This sample has more than 200,000 distinct CDR3 sequences, with under 30% found just once. Sequencing input: blood, either unsorted or a sorted T cell fraction (not recorded which). The receptor source for this set is a male donor with ankylosing spondylitis or in good health (not recorded which). Each CDR3 is given with its conserved first and last residue. The order of the fields is clone size, V gene, J gene, D gene, CDR3 protein, CDR3 DNA. A D gene is named only where the DNA matches it firmly. Clone size is not always given. Where it is, it says once, few, many or a class for expanded clones.

clone size: few
V gene: TRBV20-1
J gene: TRBJ2-2
D gene: .
CDR3 protein: CSAREWRSTGELFF
CDR3 DNA: TGCAGTGCTAGAGAATGGCGGTCGACCGGGGAGCTGTTTTTT

clone size: few
V gene: TRBV29-1
J gene: TRBJ1-1
D gene: .
CDR3 protein: CSVPGLTEAFF
CDR3 DNA: TGCAGCGTCCCAGGTCTCACTGAAGCTTTCTTT

clone size: .
V gene: TRBV29-1
J gene: TRBJ2-1
D gene: TRBD1
CDR3 protein: CSVPRQGTSSYNEQFF
CDR3 DNA: TGCAGCGTTCCCCGACAGGGGACGAGCTCCTACAATGAGCAGTTCTTC

clone size: many
V gene: TRBV11-1
J gene: TRBJ1-2
D gene: TRBD1
CDR3 protein: CASSPKTGGEIILTKNYGYTF
CDR3 DNA: TGTGCCAGCAGCCCCAAGACAGGGGGCGAGATCATATTAACAAAGAACTATGGCTACACCTTC

clone size: .
V gene: TRBV20-1
J gene: TRBJ1-6
D gene: TRBD1
CDR3 protein: CSAPGGRTGGYNSPLHF
CDR3 DNA: TGCAGTGCACCGGGTGGGCGGACAGGGGGCTATAATTCACCCCTCCACTTT

clone size: few
V gene: TRBV2
J gene: TRBJ2-7
D gene: TRBD1
CDR3 protein: CATGPWDRGSGEQYF
CDR3 DNA: TGTGCCACCGGCCCCTGGGACAGGGGATCTGGCGAGCAGTACTTC

clone size: .
V gene: TRBV2
J gene: TRBJ2-1
D gene: .
CDR3 protein: CASSVSTVGNEQFF
CDR3 DNA: TGTGCCAGCAGTGTTAGTACGGTGGGCAATGAGCAGTTCTTC

clone size: .
V gene: TRBV5-1
J gene: TRBJ2-1
D gene: TRBD2
CDR3 protein: CASSLRTSGAYNEQFF
CDR3 DNA: TGCGCCAGCAGCTTGAGGACGAGCGGGGCCTACAATGAGCAGTTCTTC

clone size: few
V gene: TRBV29-1
J gene: TRBJ1-1
D gene: .
CDR3 protein: CSVTGQSLEHTEAFF
CDR3 DNA: TGCAGCGTAACCGGACAGTCTTTGGAACACACTGAAGCTTTCTTT

clone size: .
V gene: TRBV20-1
J gene: TRBJ2-1
D gene: .
CDR3 protein: CGGGASYNEQFF
CDR3 DNA: TGCGGAGGGGGGGCATCTTACAATGAGCAGTTCTTC

clone size: many
V gene: TRBV20-1
J gene: TRBJ2-1
D gene: TRBD2
CDR3 protein: CSASIPAGVSYNEQFF
CDR3 DNA: TGCAGTGCTAGCATTCCGGCGGGGGTCTCCTACAATGAGCAGTTCTTC

clone size: few
V gene: TRBV20-1
J gene: TRBJ1-6
D gene: .
CDR3 protein: CSATTGGRIDSPLHF
CDR3 DNA: TGCAGTGCTACCACAGGCGGGCGGATTGATTCACCCCTCCACTTT

clone size: few
V gene: TRBV20-1
J gene: TRBJ1-5
D gene: .
CDR3 protein: CSARDTSNQPQHF
CDR3 DNA: TGCAGTGCTAGGGACACTAGCAATCAGCCCCAGCATTTT

clone size: few
V gene: TRBV4-1
J gene: TRBJ1-1
D gene: .
CDR3 protein: CASSQEKGRATEAFF
CDR3 DNA: TGCGCCAGCAGCCAAGAAAAAGGCAGGGCTACTGAAGCTTTCTTT

clone size: .
V gene: TRBV27
J gene: TRBJ2-1
D gene: .
CDR3 protein: CASQRGGAGIEQFF
CDR3 DNA: TGTGCCAGTCAACGCGGGGGCGCCGGGATTGAGCAGTTCTTC

clone size: few
V gene: TRBV5-6
J gene: TRBJ2-7
D gene: .
CDR3 protein: CASSYNYEQYF
CDR3 DNA: TGTGCCAGCAGCTACAACTACGAGCAGTACTTC

clone size: .
V gene: TRBV7-9
J gene: TRBJ2-7
D gene: .
CDR3 protein: CASSFGAPSLEQYF
CDR3 DNA: TGTGCCAGCAGCTTTGGGGCCCCGTCTCTCGAGCAGTACTTC

clone size: few
V gene: TRBV20-1
J gene: TRBJ2-1
D gene: .
CDR3 protein: CSARDSDMGKMSYNEQFF
CDR3 DNA: TGCAGTGCTAGAGATTCGGACATGGGAAAGATGTCCTACAATGAGCAGTTCTTC

clone size: many
V gene: TRBV29-1
J gene: TRBJ1-3
D gene: TRBD1
CDR3 protein: CSVSQGSSGNTIYF
CDR3 DNA: TGCAGCGTCTCACAGGGGAGCTCTGGAAACACCATATATTTT

clone size: .
V gene: TRBV28
J gene: TRBJ2-7
D gene: .
CDR3 protein: CASSFYRAEQYF
CDR3 DNA: TGTGCCAGCAGTTTTTATAGGGCCGAGCAGTACTTC

clone size: .
V gene: TRBV2
J gene: TRBJ2-5
D gene: .
CDR3 protein: CASTGLTVQETQYF
CDR3 DNA: TGTGCCAGCACTGGGCTCACCGTCCAAGAGACCCAGTACTTC

clone size: few
V gene: TRBV20-1
J gene: TRBJ1-1
D gene: .
CDR3 protein: CSARRVVGTEAFF
CDR3 DNA: TGCAGTGCTAGACGGGTGGTCGGCACTGAAGCTTTCTTT

clone size: .
V gene: TRBV10-3
J gene: TRBJ2-1
D gene: .
CDR3 protein: CAISDPAFEGSSYNEQFF
CDR3 DNA: TGTGCCATCAGTGACCCCGCCTTTGAGGGGTCCTCCTACAATGAGCAGTTCTTC

clone size: many
V gene: TRBV6-5
J gene: TRBJ2-3
D gene: .
CDR3 protein: CASRTGDTQYF
CDR3 DNA: TGTGCCAGCAGGACGGGAGATACGCAGTATTTT

clone size: many
V gene: TRBV20-1
J gene: TRBJ2-7
D gene: .
CDR3 protein: CSARDKLVRYEQYF
CDR3 DNA: TGCAGTGCTAGAGATAAACTAGTTAGATACGAGCAGTACTTC

clone size: .
V gene: TRBV9
J gene: TRBJ2-1
D gene: TRBD2
CDR3 protein: CASGRTSGLISYNEQFF
CDR3 DNA: TGTGCCAGCGGCAGGACTAGCGGGCTTATCTCCTACAATGAGCAGTTCTTC

clone size: few
V gene: TRBV6-1
J gene: TRBJ2-5
D gene: TRBD1
CDR3 protein: CASSETTGLGETQYF
CDR3 DNA: TGTGCCAGCAGCGAAACGACAGGGTTAGGCGAGACCCAGTACTTC

clone size: .
V gene: TRBV6-1
J gene: TRBJ1-2
D gene: TRBD1
CDR3 protein: CASPKGGANYGYTF
CDR3 DNA: TGTGCCAGTCCTAAAGGGGGCGCTAACTATGGCTACACCTTC

clone size: many
V gene: TRBV20-1
J gene: TRBJ2-5
D gene: .
CDR3 protein: CSARQTRETQYF
CDR3 DNA: TGCAGTGCTAGACAGACACGGGAGACCCAGTACTTC

clone size: .
V gene: TRBV7-3
J gene: TRBJ2-3
D gene: .
CDR3 protein: CASSLRGQRTDTQYF
CDR3 DNA: TGTGCCAGCAGCTTACGGGGGCAACGCACAGATACGCAGTATTTT

clone size: many
V gene: TRBV11-2
J gene: TRBJ1-3
D gene: .
CDR3 protein: CASTTGRSSGNTIYF
CDR3 DNA: TGTGCCAGCACGACGGGACGTTCCTCTGGAAACACCATATATTTT

clone size: few
V gene: TRBV29-1
J gene: TRBJ2-5
D gene: .
CDR3 protein: CSVAQGQVMETQYF
CDR3 DNA: TGCAGCGTTGCCCAGGGGCAGGTAATGGAGACCCAGTACTTC

clone size: .
V gene: TRBV12-3/TRBV12-4
J gene: TRBJ2-1
D gene: TRBD2
CDR3 protein: CASSPRGGPDNEQFF
CDR3 DNA: TGTGCCAGCAGCCCGCGGGGGGGACCCGACAATGAGCAGTTCTTC

clone size: few
V gene: TRBV12-3/TRBV12-4
J gene: TRBJ2-7
D gene: .
CDR3 protein: CASSLGYGYEQYF
CDR3 DNA: TGTGCCAGCAGTTTAGGATACGGGTACGAGCAGTACTTC

clone size: many
V gene: TRBV29-1
J gene: TRBJ2-5
D gene: .
CDR3 protein: CSVVPDRPYQETQYF
CDR3 DNA: TGCAGCGTTGTCCCGGACAGACCGTACCAAGAGACCCAGTACTTC

clone size: .
V gene: TRBV20-1
J gene: TRBJ1-1
D gene: .
CDR3 protein: CSASIPVSLNTEAFF
CDR3 DNA: TGCAGTGCTAGTATCCCAGTTTCTTTGAACACTGAAGCTTTCTTT

clone size: .
V gene: TRBV10-1
J gene: TRBJ2-7
D gene: .
CDR3 protein: CASTGVSYEQYF
CDR3 DNA: TGCGCCAGCACGGGGGTTTCCTACGAGCAGTACTTC

clone size: .
V gene: TRBV12-3/TRBV12-4
J gene: TRBJ2-1
D gene: TRBD2
CDR3 protein: CASSFPSGTGRNEQFF
CDR3 DNA: TGTGCCAGCAGTTTCCCTAGCGGGACGGGTCGTAATGAGCAGTTCTTC

clone size: .
V gene: TRBV20-1
J gene: TRBJ2-1
D gene: TRBD2
CDR3 protein: CSARDPREGNEQFF
CDR3 DNA: TGCAGTGCTAGAGATCCCCGGGAGGGAAATGAGCAGTTCTTC

clone size: many
V gene: TRBV6-6
J gene: TRBJ2-3
D gene: .
CDR3 protein: CASRVPGTDTQYF
CDR3 DNA: TGTGCCAGCAGGGTCCCGGGGACAGATACGCAGTATTTT

clone size: many
V gene: TRBV29-1
J gene: TRBJ2-3
D gene: .
CDR3 protein: CSVEDRQAGGQYF
CDR3 DNA: TGCAGCGTTGAAGATCGACAGGCCGGGGGGCAGTATTTT

clone size: many
V gene: TRBV12-3/TRBV12-4
J gene: TRBJ1-1
D gene: .
CDR3 protein: CASSPQGWRNTEAFF
CDR3 DNA: TGTGCCAGCAGCCCTCAAGGATGGAGGAACACTGAAGCTTTCTTT

clone size: few
V gene: TRBV12-3/TRBV12-4
J gene: TRBJ2-7
D gene: TRBD1
CDR3 protein: CASRLGQGVGEQYF
CDR3 DNA: TGTGCCAGCAGGCTCGGACAGGGTGTGGGGGAGCAGTACTTC

clone size: few
V gene: TRBV10-3
J gene: TRBJ2-7
D gene: TRBD2
CDR3 protein: CAITGTSNEQYF
CDR3 DNA: TGTGCCATCACCGGGACTAGCAACGAGCAGTACTTC

clone size: many
V gene: TRBV4-1
J gene: TRBJ1-2
D gene: .
CDR3 protein: CASSPSGTGANYGYTF
CDR3 DNA: TGCGCCAGCAGCCCTAGCGGAACCGGTGCTAACTATGGCTACACCTTC

clone size: .
V gene: TRBV5-6
J gene: TRBJ1-6
D gene: .
CDR3 protein: CASSPGQLDSPLHF
CDR3 DNA: TGTGCCAGCAGCCCCGGACAGTTGGATTCACCCCTCCACTTT

clone size: few
V gene: TRBV20-1
J gene: TRBJ2-3
D gene: TRBD2
CDR3 protein: CSVGSGGAADTQYF
CDR3 DNA: TGCAGTGTTGGGAGCGGGGGGGCGGCGGATACGCAGTATTTT

clone size: few
V gene: TRBV2
J gene: TRBJ2-7
D gene: .
CDR3 protein: CASSPNPPYEQYF
CDR3 DNA: TGTGCCAGCAGTCCGAACCCCCCCTACGAGCAGTACTTC

clone size: many
V gene: TRBV11-2
J gene: TRBJ2-7
D gene: .
CDR3 protein: CASSPFRTETYEQYF
CDR3 DNA: TGTGCCAGCAGCCCATTTCGGACGGAGACCTACGAGCAGTACTTC

clone size: many
V gene: TRBV5-1
J gene: TRBJ2-1
D gene: .
CDR3 protein: CASSPAEGGSEQFF
CDR3 DNA: TGCGCCAGCAGCCCCGCGGAGGGGGGCAGTGAGCAGTTCTTC

clone size: .
V gene: TRBV10-2
J gene: TRBJ2-7
D gene: .
CDR3 protein: CASSEPQLGQTYEQYF
CDR3 DNA: TGCGCCAGCAGTGAGCCACAATTAGGGCAGACCTACGAGCAGTACTTC